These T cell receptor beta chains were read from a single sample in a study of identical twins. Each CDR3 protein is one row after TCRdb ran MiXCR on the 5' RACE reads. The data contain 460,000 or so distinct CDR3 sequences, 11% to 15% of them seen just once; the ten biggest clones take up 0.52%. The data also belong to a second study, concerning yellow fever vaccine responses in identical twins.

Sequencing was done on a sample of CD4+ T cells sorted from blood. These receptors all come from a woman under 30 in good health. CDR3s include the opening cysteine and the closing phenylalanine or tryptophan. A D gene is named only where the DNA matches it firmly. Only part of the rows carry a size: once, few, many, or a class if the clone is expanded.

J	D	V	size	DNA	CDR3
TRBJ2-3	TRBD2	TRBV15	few	TGTGCCACCAGCAGAGCCATACTAGCGGGAGGGCCTACAGATACGCAGTATTTT	CATSRAILAGGPTDTQYF
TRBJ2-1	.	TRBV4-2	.	TGTGCCAGCAGCCCTCTAGGGAGCGGGCTCTTCTACAATGAGCAGTTCTTC	CASSPLGSGLFYNEQFF
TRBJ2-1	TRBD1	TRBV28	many	TGTGCCAGCAGTTTACTGACAGGGGTACGGTACAATGAGCAGTTCTTC	CASSLLTGVRYNEQFF
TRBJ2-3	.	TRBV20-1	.	TGCAGTGCTAGGGTGACAGGACGAGATACGCAGTATTTT	CSARVTGRDTQYF
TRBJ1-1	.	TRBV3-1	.	TGTGCCAGCAGCCAAGCCGGGCCGGGGGCTGAAGCTTTCTTT	CASSQAGPGAEAFF
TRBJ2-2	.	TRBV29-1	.	TGCAGCGCCCCCGCGCGTCTTTCCCTACCGCCCGGGGAGCTGTTTTTT	CSAPARLSLPPGELFF
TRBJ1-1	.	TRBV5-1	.	TGCGCCAGCAGCGCAGGGTTGACTGAAGCTTTCTTT	CASSAGLTEAFF
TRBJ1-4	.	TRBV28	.	TGTGCCAGCAGTCTTACAGGGACGGAACTGTTTTTT	CASSLTGTELFF
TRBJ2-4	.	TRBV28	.	TGTGCCAGCAGTTTGGGAGGTCAGGTCAAAAACATTCAGTACTTC	CASSLGGQVKNIQYF
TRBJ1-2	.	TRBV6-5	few	TGTGCCAGCAGTAGCATAAACTATGGCTACACCTTC	CASSSINYGYTF
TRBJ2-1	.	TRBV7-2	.	TGTGCCAGCAGCTTCCGTACCCTCTACAATGAGCAGTTCTTC	CASSFRTLYNEQFF
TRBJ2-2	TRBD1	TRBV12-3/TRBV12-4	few	TGTGCCAGCACCAGCTCTTGGACAGGGGGGAAGACCGGGGAGCTGTTTTTT	CASTSSWTGGKTGELFF
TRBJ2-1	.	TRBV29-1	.	TGCAGCGTTGATCTGGGACGAATCGGTGAGCAGTTCTTC	CSVDLGRIGEQFF
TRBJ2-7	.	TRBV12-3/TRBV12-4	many	TGTGCCAGCAACCCCCTAGGACTGGGCGAGCAGTACTTC	CASNPLGLGEQYF
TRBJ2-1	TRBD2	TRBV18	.	TGTGCCAGCTCACCGATTATTATGGGACTAGCGGATAACAATGAGCAGTTCTTC	CASSPIIMGLADNNEQFF
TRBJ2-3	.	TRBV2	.	TGTGCCAGCACGGGCTACCCAGATACGCAGTATTTT	CASTGYPDTQYF
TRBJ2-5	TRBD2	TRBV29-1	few	TGCAGCGTTGAATTCCTAGCGGGGGAGACCCAGTACTTC	CSVEFLAGETQYF
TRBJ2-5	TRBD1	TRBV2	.	TGTGCCAGCGCGGACAGGGGCTATCAAGAGACCCAGTACTTC	CASADRGYQETQYF